A single sample gave rise to the 17 T cell receptor beta chains below, sequenced in a study of early T cells in non-severe SARS-CoV-2 infection. TCRdb recomputed calls from the 5' RACE reads with MiXCR, one row per CDR3 protein. Of approximately 52,000 distinct CDR3 sequences detected, under 15% appear once; the ten largest clones hold about 9.1%. Sequencing used whole blood, obtained at baseline. The receptors shown here come from an adult who was a healthcare worker with PCR-confirmed SARS-CoV-2 infection or an uninfected control (not recorded which).

This clonotype has more than one count but fewer than ten. V usage is TRBV20-1 and J usage is TRBJ1-5, with TRBD1 as a possible D gene (5 bases). V was clipped by 0 bases and J by 4 bases, with 10 bases between them. In germline, CDR1 is DFQATT, CDR2 SNEGSKA (reference sequence). The CDR3 length is 14 residues. The CDR3 is CSARDRQGNQPQHF. Here the CDR3 DNA reads TGCAGTGCTAGAGATAGGCAGGGAAATCAGCCCCAGCATTTT.

J is TRBJ2-7 and V is TRBV2; 10 bases fit TRBD1. Germline CDR1 SNHLY, CDR2 FYNNEI. This CDR3 comprises 13 residues. With V trimmed by 8 bases and J by 6 bases, 7 bases remained unmatched. CDR3 residues: CASRQGAAGEQYF. CDR3 coding DNA: TGTGCCAGCCGACAGGGGGCGGCCGGCGAGCAGTACTTC.

This chain connects TRBV10-1 to TRBJ2-7; 7 bases line up with TRBD2. V trimming: 0 bases; J trimming: 2 bases; junction bases outside the gene matches: 4. Germline V CDR1 and CDR2: WNHNN, SYGVQD (reference sequence). The CDR3 runs 15 residues. CDR3 protein: CASSESTGGAYEQYF. DNA of the CDR3: TGCGCCAGCAGTGAGTCAACGGGAGGAGCCTACGAGCAGTACTTC.

The CDR3 DNA is TGTGCCAGCAGTTACTCGAGTAGTCCAGGGACCATCTACGAGCAGTACTTC. Protein: CASSYSSSPGTIYEQYF. The chain joins TRBV6-5 to TRBJ2-7; D tentatively reads TRBD1 or TRBD2 (5 bases each). Germline V gives CDR1 MNHEY, CDR2 SVGAGI. V was cut by 0 bases and J by 3 bases, with 18 bases left in between. The CDR3 contains 17 residues.

The gene calls are TRBV18 and TRBJ1-4; possible D gene TRBD1, 5 bases. With 2 bases removed from V and 4 bases from J, the gap between germline ends came to 11 bases. From germline, CDR1 is KGHSH and CDR2 LQKENI. The CDR3 spans 15 residues. The CDR3 spells CASSPDWGINEKLFF. Here the CDR3 DNA reads TGTGCCAGCTCACCAGATTGGGGCATTAATGAAAAACTGTTTTTT.

V gene TRBV11-3 combines with J gene TRBJ2-1; weak D call: TRBD1 (7 bases). The CDR3 is made up of 13 amino acids. The germline gives CDR1 SGHNT, CDR2 YENEEA. Deletions cut 5 bases from V and 6 bases from J, with 11 bases between. The CDR3 loop is CASSIQGGNEQFF. As DNA, the CDR3 is TGTGCCAGCAGCATCCAGGGGGGCAATGAGCAGTTCTTC.

The chain couples TRBV6-1 to TRBJ2-7; 7 positions match TRBD1. V trimming: 6 bases; J trimming: 9 bases; junction bases outside the gene matches: 5. Germline-derived CDR1 and CDR2 are MNHNS and SASEGT. The CDR3 is 11 residues long. The CDR3 bases are TGTGCCAGCAGCCCTAGGGACAGGCAGTACTTC. Amino acids: CASSPRDRQYF.

The chain couples TRBV10-3 to TRBJ2-7; 7 nucleotides align to TRBD1. This CDR3 is built from 13 residues. V dropped 10 bases and J dropped 9; count of bases not matched to a gene: 15. Germline V CDR1 and CDR2: ENHRY, SYGVKD. CDR3 coding DNA: TGTGCCACCCGGGACAGAGATACGACGGGGCAGTACTTC. It specifies CATRDRDTTGQYF.

CDR3 residues: CASSQDMMRAQYF. In DNA form, the CDR3 reads TGTGCCAGCAGCCAAGATATGATGAGAGCGCAGTATTTT. This rearrangement joins TRBV14 to TRBJ2-3; D unclear. Trimming removed 0 bases from V and 10 bases from J, with 11 bases in between. The germline V gene encodes CDR1 SGHDN and CDR2 FVKESK. The length of the CDR3 is 13 residues.

This clonotype was recorded a few times. The J gene is TRBJ1-5, the V gene TRBV12-3 or TRBV12-4; D gene uncertain. This CDR3 has 13 residues. Trimming shortened V by 3 bases and J by 7 bases, and 10 bases separated the two germline ends. The CDR3 DNA reads TGTGCCAGCAGTTTTCCCCCGGACCAGCCCCAGCATTTT. As protein: CASSFPPDQPQHF.

The chain recombines TRBV20-1 with TRBJ2-7; 10 nucleotides agree with TRBD2. There are 14 residues in the CDR3. J lost 4 bases, V lost 5 bases, and 8 bases had no gene match. From germline, CDR1 is DFQATT and CDR2 SNEGSKA (reference sequence). The CDR3 DNA reads as TGCAGTGCTTGGACCGGGACTAGCGAATACGAGCAGTACTTC. Its protein product is CSAWTGTSEYEQYF.

The CDR3 nucleotides are TGTGCCAGCAGTCCTTCAGAGGGGGTCTACTACGAGCAGTACTTC. This encodes CASSPSEGVYYEQYF. V gene TRBV5-5 combines with J gene TRBJ2-7; TRBD1 is a possible D gene (6 bases). The CDR3 extends over 15 amino acids. V lost 5 bases and J lost 3, with 18 bases in between. Germline-derived CDR1 and CDR2 are SGHKS and YYEKEE (reference sequence).

The sample holds many counts of this clonotype. V gene TRBV6-6 combines with J gene TRBJ1-5; D unresolved. The germline CDR1 and CDR2 sequences are MNHNY and SVGAGI (reference sequence). The CDR3 has 12 amino acids. The ends were cut back, 1 base at V and 4 bases at J, with 2 bases in the middle. In nucleotides, the CDR3 is TGTGCCAGCAGTTACTTAAATCAGCCCCAGCATTTT. Translation gives CASSYLNQPQHF.

The chain links TRBV29-1 to TRBJ1-2; D is perhaps TRBD1 (6 bases). The V end was cut by 5 bases, the J end by 0 bases, with 16 bases between. The CDR3 has 15 amino acids. From germline, CDR1 is SQVTM and CDR2 ANQGSEA. This CDR3 is CSVLYRAHANYGYTF. The CDR3 region has the DNA TGCAGCGTTCTCTACAGGGCCCACGCTAACTATGGCTACACCTTC. Using reference TRBV29-1 and TRBJ1-2 for the parts outside the CDR3, the full variable domain is SAVISQKPSRDICQRGTSLTIQCQVDSQVTMMFWYRQQPGQSLTLIATANQGSEATYESGFVIDKFPISRPNLTFSTLTVSNMSPEDSSIYLCSVLYRAHANYGYTFGSGTRLTVV.

In its sample, this clonotype was seen many times. This chain uses TRBV20-1 with TRBJ1-3; no clear D gene. Trimming stripped 0 bases from V and 0 bases from J, with 12 bases between. The CDR3 has 16 amino acids. In germline, CDR1 is DFQATT, CDR2 SNEGSKA (reference sequence). The CDR3 is CSARDRGRSSGNTIYF. The CDR3 DNA sequence: TGCAGTGCTAGAGATCGCGGCAGATCCTCTGGAAACACCATATATTTT.

This chain links TRBV29-1 with TRBJ1-1; 8 positions agree with TRBD1. The length of the CDR3 is 15 residues. CDR1 SQVTM and CDR2 ANQGSEA come from the germline V gene. CDR3: CSIIGAFTGGTEAFF. The CDR3 bases are TGCAGTATTATCGGGGCCTTCACAGGGGGAACTGAAGCTTTCTTT.

This clonotype was observed many times. This chain connects TRBV7-6 to TRBJ1-4, with D hard to call. V gave up 2 bases and J gave up 0 bases, with 7 bases separating them. From germline, CDR1 is SGHVS and CDR2 FNYEAQ. The CDR3 has 15 amino acids. The CDR3, as DNA: TGTGCCAGCAGCTTAAGGCCCGCAACTAATGAAAAACTGTTTTTT. Residues: CASSLRPATNEKLFF.